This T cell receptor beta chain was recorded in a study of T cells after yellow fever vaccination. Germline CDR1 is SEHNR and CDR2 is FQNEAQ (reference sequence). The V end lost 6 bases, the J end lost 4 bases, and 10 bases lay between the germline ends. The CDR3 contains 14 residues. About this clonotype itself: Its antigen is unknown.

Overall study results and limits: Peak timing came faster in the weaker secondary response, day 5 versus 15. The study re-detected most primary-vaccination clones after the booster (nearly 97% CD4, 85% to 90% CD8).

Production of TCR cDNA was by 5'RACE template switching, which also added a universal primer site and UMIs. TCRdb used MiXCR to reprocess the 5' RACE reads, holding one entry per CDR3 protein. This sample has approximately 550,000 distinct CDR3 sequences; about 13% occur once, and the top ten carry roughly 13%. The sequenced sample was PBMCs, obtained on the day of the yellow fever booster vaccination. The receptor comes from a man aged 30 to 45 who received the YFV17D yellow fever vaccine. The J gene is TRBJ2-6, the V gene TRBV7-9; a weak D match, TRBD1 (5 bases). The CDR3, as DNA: TGTGCCAGCAGGCAGGGTGCGGGGGCCAACGTCCTGACTTTC. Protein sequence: CASRQGAGANVLTF. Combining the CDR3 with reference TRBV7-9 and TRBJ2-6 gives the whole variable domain DTGVSQNPRHKITKRGQNVTFRCDPISEHNRLYWYRQTLGQGPEFLTYFQNEAQLEKSRLLSDRFSAERPKGSFSTLEIQRTEQGDSAMYLCASRQGAGANVLTFGAGSRLTVL.